Following are 24 T cell receptor beta chains from one sample sequenced in a study of T cells in Graves' hyperthyroidism and ophthalmopathy. The investigators amplified TCR beta CDR3 regions from RNA transcripts. TCR CDR3 regions were first amplified by RT-PCR with HTBI primers. From the multiplex PCR reads, TCRdb called clonotypes with MiXCR, one entry per CDR3 protein. This table has roughly 500,000 distinct CDR3 sequences, 35% to 50% appearing once. Sequenced: peripheral blood or thyroid tissue (not recorded which). These TCRs come from an adult woman with Graves' disease, either hyperthyroidism or ophthalmopathy (not recorded which).

V usage is TRBV10-3 and J usage is TRBJ1-2; tentative D call: TRBD1 (6 bases). The CDR3 covers 15 residues. Trimming cost V 5 bases and J 6 bases, with 19 bases left between them. CDR1 ENHRY and CDR2 SYGVKD come from the germline V gene. The CDR3 is CAISRDTSGDDGYTF. The CDR3 coding sequence is TGTGCCATCAGTCGGGACACTTCCGGGGACGATGGCTACACCTTC.

The CDR3 DNA follows: TGCGCCAGCATGACAGGGCCCGATAATTCACCCCTCCACTTT. This codes for CASMTGPDNSPLHF. The chain carries TRBV5-1 and TRBJ1-6; 7 nucleotides line up with TRBD1. Germline lookup yields CDR1 SGHRS and CDR2 YFSETQ. The V and J ends lost 6 bases and 5 bases, in that order; junction bases with no gene match: 5. This CDR3 spans 14 amino acids.

The V gene is TRBV7-9, the J gene TRBJ2-7, with a tentative D call TRBD1 (6 bases). CDR1 and CDR2 from the germline V gene are SEHNR and FQNEAQ (reference sequence). The CDR3 sequence is 15 residues long. V lost 7 bases to trimming and J lost 3 bases, with 19 bases between them. The DNA of the CDR3 is TGTGCCAGCACCGTCACAGGGAGCAGGATCTACGAGCAGTACTTC. Residues: CASTVTGSRIYEQYF.

This clonotype was counted at least ten times. The CDR3 loop is CASSYSQPGTYEQYF. DNA for the CDR3: TGTGCCAGCAGTTACTCGCAGCCAGGGACCTACGAGCAGTACTTC. This chain links TRBV6-5 with TRBJ2-7; TRBD1 might be the D (5 bases). In germline, CDR1 is MNHEY, CDR2 SVGAGI. Deletions cut 0 bases from V and 2 bases from J, with 11 bases between. The CDR3 is 15 amino acids.

The CDR3 DNA follows: TGCAGCGTTGTCCAGGGTACGGGGCACGAGCAGTACTTC. Translating it yields CSVVQGTGHEQYF. This chain joins TRBV29-1 and TRBJ2-7; D is tentatively TRBD1 or TRBD2 (5 bases each). The V end lost 4 bases, the J end lost 5 bases, and 15 bases lay between the germline ends. The germline V gene encodes CDR1 SQVTM and CDR2 ANQGSEA. CDR3 length: 13 amino acids.

The chain uses TRBV7-8 and TRBJ2-7, with TRBD1 matching over 7 bases. CDR3 size: 16 residues. V dropped 3 bases and J dropped 3; count of bases not matched to a gene: 11. Germline V lookup: CDR1 SGHVS, CDR2 FQNEAQ. The DNA for the CDR3 is TGTGCCAGCAGCTTGAGTGAGGGGGCGGCTTACTACGAGCAGTACTTC. Translating gives CASSLSEGAAYYEQYF.

This clonotype has ten or more counts. V gene TRBV4-2 combines with J gene TRBJ2-2; TRBD2 aligns across 8 bases. This CDR3 is 12 amino acids long. The V gene end was trimmed by 8 bases and the J gene end by 5 bases; junction bases not matched to a gene: 1. Per the germline V gene, CDR1 is LGHNA and CDR2 is YNFKEQ. CDR3 in amino acids: CASGGGTGELFF. The DNA of the CDR3 is TGTGCCAGCGGCGGGGGGACCGGGGAGCTGTTTTTT.

This clonotype was observed at least ten times. The chain recombines TRBV7-2 with TRBJ2-5, with 8 bases aligning to TRBD1. The CDR3 covers 17 residues. Trimming cost V 0 bases and J 1 base; bases outside gene matches: 7. Germline values: CDR1 SGHTA, CDR2 FQGNSA. The DNA for the CDR3 is TGTGCCAGCAGCTTAGCTTCAGGGGGCTCAGTCCAAGAGACCCAGTACTTC. This encodes CASSLASGGSVQETQYF.

This clonotype was counted a few times. The chain uses TRBV11-2 and TRBJ2-5; D might be TRBD2 (6 bases). The CDR3 spans 15 residues. V was pared by 0 bases and J by 4 bases, with 12 bases between. Germline V gives CDR1 SGHAT, CDR2 FQNNGV. CDR3 protein: CASSLDPGGRETQYF. CDR3 DNA: TGTGCCAGCAGCTTAGATCCCGGAGGGAGAGAGACCCAGTACTTC.

This clonotype was seen at least ten times. The chain combines TRBV11-2 with TRBJ1-1; TRBD1 matches at 8 bases. Looked up from germline, CDR1 is SGHAT and CDR2 is FQNNGV. There are 16 residues in the CDR3. V lost 2 bases to trimming and J lost 4 bases; unmatched junction nucleotides: 9. The CDR3 reads CASSLSSGTGGTEAFF. The CDR3 coding sequence is TGTGCCAGCAGCTTATCGTCCGGGACAGGTGGCACTGAAGCTTTCTTT.

This chain connects TRBV7-9 to TRBJ1-2; 8 bases are a match to TRBD1. CDR1 and CDR2 (germline): SEHNR, FQNEAQ (reference sequence). CDR3 length equals 16 residues. Unmatched junction bases numbered 9, after V lost 2 bases and J lost 4 bases. This chain's CDR3 is CASSLTQGTGAYGYTF. The CDR3 coding sequence is TGTGCCAGCAGCTTAACACAGGGGACAGGTGCCTATGGCTACACCTTC. Using reference TRBV7-9 and TRBJ1-2 for the parts outside the CDR3, the full variable domain is DTGVSQNPRHKITKRGQNVTFRCDPISEHNRLYWYRQTLGQGPEFLTYFQNEAQLEKSRLLSDRFSAERPKGSFSTLEIQRTEQGDSAMYLCASSLTQGTGAYGYTFGSGTRLTVV.

The chain links TRBV10-3 to TRBJ2-7, with 8 positions matching TRBD2. CDR3 length equals 15 residues. CDR1 is ENHRY, CDR2 SYGVKD, per germline. Trimming cost V 7 bases and J 2 bases; bases outside gene matches: 10. DNA for the CDR3: TGTGCCATCATGAATCTAGCGGGCAAGCCCTACGAGCAGTACTTC. This encodes CAIMNLAGKPYEQYF.

The chain recombines TRBV20-1 with TRBJ2-7, with D possibly TRBD2 on 7 matching bases. This CDR3 is 12 amino acids long. Germline CDR1 DFQATT, CDR2 SNEGSKA (reference sequence). Trimming took off 5 bases at V and 5 bases at J, with 13 bases between the two ends. The CDR3 sequence is CSARGGTDEQYF. The CDR3 DNA reads as TGCAGTGCTCGCGGGGGCACCGACGAGCAGTACTTC.

Ten or more counts support this clonotype. The rearrangement links TRBV20-1 to TRBJ1-1; no clear D. The germline gives CDR1 DFQATT, CDR2 SNEGSKA (reference sequence). The V end lost 6 bases, the J end lost 5 bases, and 10 bases lay between the germline ends. The CDR3 is 11 residues long. This CDR3 reads CSAGGLTEAFF. DNA of the CDR3: TGCAGTGCGGGTGGTTTGACTGAAGCTTTCTTT.

This clonotype has a handful of counts. The rearrangement uses TRBV15 and TRBJ2-5; D perhaps matches TRBD1 (7 bases). This CDR3 has 15 amino acids. Germline CDR1 is LNHNV and CDR2 is YYDKDF (reference sequence). Between the trimmed V and J ends, which lost 8 bases and 2 bases, there was a span of 18 bases. The CDR3 DNA reads as TGTGCCACCCTCCTCGGACAGGCGGGGCAAGAGACCCAGTACTTC. This translates into CATLLGQAGQETQYF.

The gene calls are TRBV20-1 and TRBJ2-7; D call uncertain. This CDR3 region has 15 residues. Trimming pared 3 bases from V and 3 bases from J, leaving 18 bases between. Germline assignment: CDR1 DFQATT and CDR2 SNEGSKA (reference sequence). The CDR3 nucleotides are TGCAGTGCTAGGTTGGGTGATCATACCCTCTACGAGCAGTACTTC. This translates into CSARLGDHTLYEQYF.

The CDR3: CASSPQNHYEQYF. CDR3 DNA sequence: TGTGCCAGCAGCCCCCAAAATCACTACGAGCAGTACTTC. V usage is TRBV7-4 and J usage is TRBJ2-7; D is unclear. Trimming removed 5 bases at V and 3 bases at J, with 11 bases between. CDR1 and CDR2 from the germline V gene are SGHVT and SQSDAQ. CDR3 length equals 13 residues.

The chain couples TRBV6-5 to TRBJ1-1, with D uncertain. This CDR3 has 14 amino acids. Germline CDR1 is MNHEY and CDR2 is SVGAGI. Trimming removed 0 bases from V and 7 bases from J, with 12 bases in between. The chain's CDR3 is CASSYSGGGREAFF. CDR3 nucleotides: TGTGCCAGCAGTTACTCGGGAGGAGGTCGTGAAGCTTTCTTT.

In its sample, this clonotype was seen many times. The junction departs from germline at one end; a sequencing error may be responsible. The chain uses TRBV29-1 and TRBJ2-2, with no clear D. Germline assignment: CDR1 SQVTM and CDR2 ANQGSEA. The CDR3 runs to 12 residues. CDR3 protein: CSVDAKTGELFF. DNA of the CDR3: TGCAGCGTTGACGCGAAAACCGGGGAGCTGTTTTTT.

This chain links TRBV18 with TRBJ1-5; D is uncertain. CDR1 is KGHSH and CDR2 is LQKENI in the germline V gene. CDR3 size: 15 residues. The V gene lost 1 base and the J gene lost 1 base, with 8 bases spanning the gap. CDR3 residues: CASSPLAESNQPQHF. The CDR3 DNA sequence: TGTGCCAGCTCACCACTGGCAGAAAGCAATCAGCCCCAGCATTTT.

The rearrangement joins TRBV14 to TRBJ2-7; the D is unclear. The CDR3 has 13 residues. The V and J ends lost 3 bases and 3 bases respectively, with 9 bases between them. Germline assignment: CDR1 SGHDN and CDR2 FVKESK. The CDR3 region is CASSHIRVYEQYF. As DNA, the CDR3 is TGTGCCAGCAGCCACATTAGGGTCTACGAGCAGTACTTC.

Of note for this clonotype: In this CDR3 the conserved last residue, phenylalanine or tryptophan, is missing, so a read error is likely. The limits of the CDR3 on the DNA are not certain, so only TCRdb's listed CDR3 is given. CDR3 amino acids: CSVEGGQNT. This chain links TRBV29-1 with TRBJ2-7; the D call TRBD1 from the table was never checked on the DNA. Germline CDR1 reads SQVTM; CDR2 reads ANQGSEA. Counting both end residues, the CDR3 totals 9 amino acids.

The V and J genes are TRBV10-3 and TRBJ1-1; the D gene is possibly TRBD1 (5 bases). V was pared by 0 bases and J by 0 bases, with 14 bases between. Germline V gene data show CDR1 as ENHRY and CDR2 as SYGVKD. The CDR3 has 17 residues. The CDR3 nucleotides read TGTGCCATCAGTGAGTCCTCGACAGAGAGCATGAACACTGAAGCTTTCTTT. Encoded protein: CAISESSTESMNTEAFF.

The V and J genes are TRBV7-9 and TRBJ2-6; D unresolved. Germline CDR1 and CDR2: SEHNR and FQNEAQ (reference sequence). V shed 8 bases and J shed 11 bases, with 7 bases lying between them. This CDR3 region has 10 residues. The CDR3 DNA reads TGTGCCAGCTGGGCTGACGTCCTGACTTTC. Translated: CASWADVLTF.